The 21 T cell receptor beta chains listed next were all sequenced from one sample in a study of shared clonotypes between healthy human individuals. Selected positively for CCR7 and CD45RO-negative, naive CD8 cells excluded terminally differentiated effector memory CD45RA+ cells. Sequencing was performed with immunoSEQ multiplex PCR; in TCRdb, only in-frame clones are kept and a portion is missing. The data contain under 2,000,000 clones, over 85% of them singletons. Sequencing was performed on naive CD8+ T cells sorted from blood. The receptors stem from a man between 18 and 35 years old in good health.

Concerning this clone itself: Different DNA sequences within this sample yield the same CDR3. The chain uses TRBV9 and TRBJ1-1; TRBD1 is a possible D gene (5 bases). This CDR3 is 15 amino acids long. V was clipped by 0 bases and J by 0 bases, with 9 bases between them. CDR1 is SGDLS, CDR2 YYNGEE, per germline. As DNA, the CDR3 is TGTGCCAGCAGCGTAGCTTCAGGGCTGAACACTGAAGCTTTCTTT. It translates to CASSVASGLNTEAFF.

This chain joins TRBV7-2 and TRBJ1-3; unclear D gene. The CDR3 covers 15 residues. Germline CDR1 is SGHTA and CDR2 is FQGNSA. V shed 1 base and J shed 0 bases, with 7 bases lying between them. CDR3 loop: CASSLDYSSGNTIYF. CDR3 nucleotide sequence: TGTGCCAGCAGCTTAGATTATAGCTCTGGAAACACCATATATTTT.

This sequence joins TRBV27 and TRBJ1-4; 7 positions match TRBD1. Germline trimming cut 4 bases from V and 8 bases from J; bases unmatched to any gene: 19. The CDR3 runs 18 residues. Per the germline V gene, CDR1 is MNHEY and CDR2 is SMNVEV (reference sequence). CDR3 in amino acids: CASSSKAAGGRWKEKLFF. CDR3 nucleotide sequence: TGTGCCAGCAGTTCCAAAGCAGCAGGGGGACGGTGGAAGGAAAAACTGTTTTTT.

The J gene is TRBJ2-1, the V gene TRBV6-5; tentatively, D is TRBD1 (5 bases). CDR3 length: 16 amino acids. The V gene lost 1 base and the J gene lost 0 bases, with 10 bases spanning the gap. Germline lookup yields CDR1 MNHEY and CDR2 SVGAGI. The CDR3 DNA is TGTGCCAGCAGTTACTTAGGGGTGGGCTCCTACAATGAGCAGTTCTTC. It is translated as CASSYLGVGSYNEQFF.

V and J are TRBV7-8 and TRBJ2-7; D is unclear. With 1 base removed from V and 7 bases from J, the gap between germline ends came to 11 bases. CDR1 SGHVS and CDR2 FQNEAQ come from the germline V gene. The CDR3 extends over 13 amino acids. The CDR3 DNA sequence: TGTGCCAGCAGCTTAGTTGCGAACCAAGAGCAGTACTTC. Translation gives CASSLVANQEQYF.

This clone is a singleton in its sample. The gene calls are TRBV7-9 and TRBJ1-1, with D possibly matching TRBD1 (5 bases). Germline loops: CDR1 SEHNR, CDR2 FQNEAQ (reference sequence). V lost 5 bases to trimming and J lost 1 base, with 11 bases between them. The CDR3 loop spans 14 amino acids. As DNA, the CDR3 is TGTGCCAGCAGCCTCATTCAGGGGAACACTGAAGCTTTCTTT. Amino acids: CASSLIQGNTEAFF.

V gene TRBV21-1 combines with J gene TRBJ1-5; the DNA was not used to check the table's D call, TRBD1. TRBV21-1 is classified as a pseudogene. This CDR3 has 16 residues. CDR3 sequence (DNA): TGTGCCAGCAGCAAAAGTACAGCCGATAGCAATCAGCCCCAGCATTTT. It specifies CASSKSTADSNQPQHF.

CDR3 residues: CASSESGTGGTEAFF. In DNA form, the CDR3 reads TGTGCCAGCAGCGAATCCGGGACAGGGGGCACTGAAGCTTTCTTT. The gene calls are TRBV9 and TRBJ1-1; 11 bases agree with TRBD1. The junction had 5 bases not matched to a gene; V was cut back by 3 bases and J by 4 bases. The length of the CDR3 is 15 residues. CDR1 and CDR2 from the germline V gene are SGDLS and YYNGEE. The full variable domain, with the rest looked up from reference TRBV9 and TRBJ1-1, is DSGVTQTPKHLITATGQRVTLRCSPRSGDLSVYWYQQSLDQGLQFLIQYYNGEERAKGNILERFSAQQFPDLHSELNLSSLELGDSALYFCASSESGTGGTEAFFGQGTRLTVV.

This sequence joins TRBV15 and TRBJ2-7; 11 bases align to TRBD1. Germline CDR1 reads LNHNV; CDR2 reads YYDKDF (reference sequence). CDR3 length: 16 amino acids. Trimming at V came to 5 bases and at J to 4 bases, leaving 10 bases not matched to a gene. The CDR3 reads CATSEWEGTGGYEQYF. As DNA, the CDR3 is TGTGCCACCAGCGAGTGGGAAGGGACAGGGGGTTACGAGCAGTACTTC.

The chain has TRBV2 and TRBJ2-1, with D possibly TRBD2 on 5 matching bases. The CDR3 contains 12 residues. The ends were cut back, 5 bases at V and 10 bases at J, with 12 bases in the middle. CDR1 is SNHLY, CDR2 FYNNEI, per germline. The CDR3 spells CASSLRAGEQFF. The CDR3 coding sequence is TGTGCCAGCAGTCTGAGGGCCGGGGAGCAGTTCTTC. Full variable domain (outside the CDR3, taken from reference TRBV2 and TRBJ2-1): EPEVTQTPSHQVTQMGQEVILRCVPISNHLYFYWYRQILGQKVEFLVSFYNNEISEKSEIFDDQFSVERPDGSNFTLKIRSTKLEDSAMYFCASSLRAGEQFFGPGTRLTVL.

Here the CDR3 DNA reads TGCGCCAGCAGTGGTTTCGGAGGCCAAGTCGCCGGGGAGCTGTTTTTT. Amino acid sequence: CASSGFGGQVAGELFF. The rearrangement joins TRBV10-2 to TRBJ2-2; D is perhaps TRBD2 (5 bases). The germline V gene has CDR1 WSHSY and CDR2 SAAADI. The length of the CDR3 is 16 residues. Deletions cut 4 bases from V and 6 bases from J, with 18 bases between.

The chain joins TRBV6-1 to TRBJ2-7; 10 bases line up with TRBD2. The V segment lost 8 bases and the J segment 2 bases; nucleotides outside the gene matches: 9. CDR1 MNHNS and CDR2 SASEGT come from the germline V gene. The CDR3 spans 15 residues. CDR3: CASERGAGGPYEQYF. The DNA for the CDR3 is TGTGCCAGCGAAAGGGGAGCGGGAGGGCCCTACGAGCAGTACTTC.

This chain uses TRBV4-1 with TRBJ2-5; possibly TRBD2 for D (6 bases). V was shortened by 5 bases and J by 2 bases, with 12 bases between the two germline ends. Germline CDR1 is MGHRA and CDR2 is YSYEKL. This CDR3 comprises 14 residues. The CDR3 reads CASSSGDLQETQYF. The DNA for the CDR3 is TGCGCCAGCAGCTCGGGGGACTTACAAGAGACCCAGTACTTC.

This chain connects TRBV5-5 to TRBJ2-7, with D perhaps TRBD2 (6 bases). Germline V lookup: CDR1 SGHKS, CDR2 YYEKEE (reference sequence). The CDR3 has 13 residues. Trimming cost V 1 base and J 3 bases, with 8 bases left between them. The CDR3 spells CASSLWTNYEQYF. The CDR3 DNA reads TGTGCCAGCAGCTTGTGGACTAACTACGAGCAGTACTTC.

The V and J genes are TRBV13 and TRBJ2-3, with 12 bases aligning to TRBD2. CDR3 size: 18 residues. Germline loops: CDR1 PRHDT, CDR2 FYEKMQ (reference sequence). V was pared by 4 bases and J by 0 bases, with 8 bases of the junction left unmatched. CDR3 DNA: TGTGCCAGCAGCTGGAGCGGACTAGCGGGGCGAAGCACAGATACGCAGTATTTT. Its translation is CASSWSGLAGRSTDTQYF.

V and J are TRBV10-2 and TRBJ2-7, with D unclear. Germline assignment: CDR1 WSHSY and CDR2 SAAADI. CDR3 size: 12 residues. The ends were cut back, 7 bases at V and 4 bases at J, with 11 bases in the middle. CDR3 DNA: TGCGCCAGCAAGGATATTGGGTACGAGCAGTACTTC. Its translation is CASKDIGYEQYF.

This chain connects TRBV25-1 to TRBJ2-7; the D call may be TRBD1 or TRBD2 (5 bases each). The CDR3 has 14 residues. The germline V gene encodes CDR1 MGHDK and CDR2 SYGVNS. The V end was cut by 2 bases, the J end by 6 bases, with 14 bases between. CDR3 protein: CASSEVGESGEQYF. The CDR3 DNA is TGTGCCAGCAGTGAAGTGGGGGAATCGGGCGAGCAGTACTTC.

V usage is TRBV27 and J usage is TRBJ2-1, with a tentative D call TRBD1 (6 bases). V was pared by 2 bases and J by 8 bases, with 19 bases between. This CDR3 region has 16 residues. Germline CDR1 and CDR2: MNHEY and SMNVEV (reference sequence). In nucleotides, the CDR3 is TGTGCCAGCAGTTTACGATATAACCAGGGGATGGATGAGCAGTTCTTC. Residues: CASSLRYNQGMDEQFF.

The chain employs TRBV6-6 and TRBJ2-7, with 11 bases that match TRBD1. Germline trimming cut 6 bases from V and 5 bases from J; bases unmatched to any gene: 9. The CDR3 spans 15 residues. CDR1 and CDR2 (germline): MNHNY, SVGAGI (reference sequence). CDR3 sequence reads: CASSDRDRGFHEQYF. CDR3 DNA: TGTGCCAGCAGCGACCGGGACAGGGGGTTCCACGAGCAGTACTTC.

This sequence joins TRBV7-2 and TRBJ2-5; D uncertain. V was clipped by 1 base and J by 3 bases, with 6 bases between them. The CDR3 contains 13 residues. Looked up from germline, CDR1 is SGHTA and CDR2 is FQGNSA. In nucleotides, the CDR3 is TGTGCCAGCAGCTTAGGTACAGAAGAGACCCAGTACTTC. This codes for CASSLGTEETQYF.

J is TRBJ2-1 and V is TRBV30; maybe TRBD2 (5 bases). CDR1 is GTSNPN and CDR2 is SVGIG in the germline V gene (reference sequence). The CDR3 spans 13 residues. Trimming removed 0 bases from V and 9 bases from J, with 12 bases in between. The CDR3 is CAWSVLGGAEQFF. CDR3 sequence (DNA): TGTGCCTGGAGTGTACTAGGAGGAGCTGAGCAGTTCTTC.